The present T cell receptor beta chain was sequenced within a study of tumor-infiltrating lymphocytes in localized non-small cell lung cancer. The CDR3 loop spans 15 amino acids. Germline CDR1 is MNHEY and CDR2 is SMNVEV (reference sequence). Trimming took 3 bases from V and 2 from J, leaving 11 bases between them. Libraries were prepared by immunoSEQ multiplex PCR; TCRdb keeps only in-frame clonotypes and omits some of them. The table shows about 13,000 clones, with roughly two thirds occurring only once. This clonotype was sampled from a human donor with non-small cell lung cancer. The source material was lung tumor tissue. This chain uses TRBV27 with TRBJ1-5; maybe TRBD1 (6 bases). The CDR3 loop reads CASSFQGGGNQPQHF. The CDR3 coding sequence is TGTGCCAGCAGTTTTCAAGGGGGAGGCAATCAGCCCCAGCATTTT.